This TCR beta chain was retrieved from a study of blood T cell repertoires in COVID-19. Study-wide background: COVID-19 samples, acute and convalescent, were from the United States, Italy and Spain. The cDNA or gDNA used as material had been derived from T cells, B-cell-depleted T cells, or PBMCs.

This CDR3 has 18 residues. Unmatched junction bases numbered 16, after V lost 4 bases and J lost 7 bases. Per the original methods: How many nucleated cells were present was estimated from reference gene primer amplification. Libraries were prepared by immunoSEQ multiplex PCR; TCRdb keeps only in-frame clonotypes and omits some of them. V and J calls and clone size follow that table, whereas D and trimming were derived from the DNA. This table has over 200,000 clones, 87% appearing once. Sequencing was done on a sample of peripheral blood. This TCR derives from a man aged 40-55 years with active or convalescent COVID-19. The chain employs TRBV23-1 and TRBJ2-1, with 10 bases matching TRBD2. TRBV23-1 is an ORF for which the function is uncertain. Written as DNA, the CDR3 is TGCGCCAGCAGTCCCCAAGGGAGGGCTAGCGGGAGCCGAAATGAGCAGTTCTTC. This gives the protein CASSPQGRASGSRNEQFF.